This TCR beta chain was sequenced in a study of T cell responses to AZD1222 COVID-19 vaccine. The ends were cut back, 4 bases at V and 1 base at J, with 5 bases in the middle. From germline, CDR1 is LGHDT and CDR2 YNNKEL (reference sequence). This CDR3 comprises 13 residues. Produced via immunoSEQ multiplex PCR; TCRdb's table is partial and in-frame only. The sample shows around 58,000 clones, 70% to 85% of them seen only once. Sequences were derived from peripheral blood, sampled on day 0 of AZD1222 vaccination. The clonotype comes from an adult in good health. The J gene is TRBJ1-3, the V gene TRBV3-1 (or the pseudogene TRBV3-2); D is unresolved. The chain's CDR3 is CASSLESGNTIYF. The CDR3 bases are TGTGCCAGCAGCCTAGAGTCTGGAAACACCATATATTTT.